This TCR beta chain was observed in a study of T cells after yellow fever vaccination. Only a few counts were recorded for this clonotype. TCRdb re-analysed the 5' RACE reads in MiXCR, keeping a single row per CDR3 protein. The sample includes some 120,000 distinct CDR3 sequences, 7.5% to 9.5% seen only once; the top ten take less than 30%. The CDR3 consists of 15 residues. J lost 1 base, V lost 6 bases, and 7 bases had no gene match. The germline gives CDR1 MNHNS, CDR2 SASEGT. V gene TRBV6-1 combines with J gene TRBJ1-1, with 8 nucleotides matching TRBD1. The sequence was obtained from a man under 40 who received the YFV17D yellow fever vaccine. The input for sequencing was CD8+ T cells sorted from PBMCs, taken 45 days after the yellow fever booster vaccination. The DNA for the CDR3 is TGTGCCAGCAGGCAGAGGACAGGGCCGAACACTGAAGCTTTCTTT. The encoded protein is CASRQRTGPNTEAFF.